These T cell receptor beta chains were read from a single sample in a study of CD8 T cells in Susac syndrome. TCRdb reanalysed the immunoSEQ multiplex PCR reads using MiXCR and keeps one entry per CDR3 protein. The sample has around 170,000 distinct CDR3 sequences, 95% seen once. Sequencing used CD8+ T cells from PBMCs. The receptor source for this set is a human donor with Susac syndrome. Each CDR3 is given with its conserved first and last residue. A D gene is named only where the DNA matches it firmly. Size is omitted from some rows. Given values are once, few, many or a class for expanded clones.

clone size: NA; V gene: TRBV30; J gene: TRBJ2-1; D gene: NA; CDR3 DNA: TGTGCCTGGAGTGTACAAATGATCAATGAGCAGTTCTTC; CDR3 protein: CAWSVQMINEQFF
clone size: NA; V gene: TRBV7-2; J gene: TRBJ1-1; D gene: NA; CDR3 DNA: TGTGCCAGCAGCTTACTGCAGGGCACTGAAGCTTTCTTT; CDR3 protein: CASSLLQGTEAFF
clone size: NA; V gene: TRBV11-2; J gene: TRBJ1-1; D gene: NA; CDR3 DNA: TGTGCCAGCAGCTTCCGAGAGGACACTGAAGCTTTCTTT; CDR3 protein: CASSFREDTEAFF
clone size: NA; V gene: TRBV2; J gene: TRBJ2-5; D gene: NA; CDR3 DNA: TGTGCCAGCAGTGAAGGCTTTGAGGTTGTGGAGACCCAGTACTTC; CDR3 protein: CASSEGFEVVETQYF
clone size: NA; V gene: TRBV11-2; J gene: TRBJ2-7; D gene: TRBD1; CDR3 DNA: TGTGCCAGCAGCTTAGGGGGGACAGAGATATACGAGCAGTACTTC; CDR3 protein: CASSLGGTEIYEQYF
clone size: once; V gene: TRBV9; J gene: TRBJ2-1; D gene: TRBD2; CDR3 DNA: TGTGCCAGCAGCTCCAGGACTAGCCTGGATGAGCAGTTCTTC; CDR3 protein: CASSSRTSLDEQFF
clone size: once; V gene: TRBV6-1; J gene: TRBJ1-5; D gene: NA; CDR3 DNA: TGTGCCAGCAGTGGGACAAATAGCAATCAGCCCCAGCATTTT; CDR3 protein: CASSGTNSNQPQHF
clone size: NA; V gene: TRBV6-1; J gene: TRBJ2-5; D gene: NA; CDR3 DNA: TGTGCCAGCAGTGAAAGTTTGGAGACCCAGTACTTC; CDR3 protein: CASSESLETQYF
clone size: once; V gene: TRBV30; J gene: TRBJ1-2; D gene: NA; CDR3 DNA: TGTGCCTGGAGCATCACAGCGGGGGCGGGTTATGGCTACACCTTC; CDR3 protein: CAWSITAGAGYGYTF
clone size: NA; V gene: TRBV4-1; J gene: TRBJ2-7; D gene: NA; CDR3 DNA: TGCGCCAGCAGCCAAGGAGAGCTCTCCTACGAGCAGTACTTC; CDR3 protein: CASSQGELSYEQYF
clone size: once; V gene: TRBV27; J gene: TRBJ1-1; D gene: NA; CDR3 DNA: TGTGCCAGCAGTTTAGCAGGGAAGACTGAAGCTTTCTTT; CDR3 protein: CASSLAGKTEAFF
clone size: NA; V gene: TRBV12-3/TRBV12-4; J gene: TRBJ1-6; D gene: NA; CDR3 DNA: TGTGCCAGCAGTTTAAGCGGGAATGCTTCACCCCTCCACTTT; CDR3 protein: CASSLSGNASPLHF
clone size: NA; V gene: TRBV11-2; J gene: TRBJ2-3; D gene: NA; CDR3 DNA: TGTGCCAGCAGCTTAGGGGTTTCAGATACGCAGTATTTT; CDR3 protein: CASSLGVSDTQYF
clone size: NA; V gene: TRBV20-1; J gene: TRBJ2-1; D gene: TRBD2; CDR3 DNA: TGCAGTGCTACCGAAGGGAGCGGGGCCCCTCCCTACAATGAGCAGTTCTTC; CDR3 protein: CSATEGSGAPPYNEQFF
clone size: NA; V gene: TRBV29-1; J gene: TRBJ1-1; D gene: TRBD1; CDR3 DNA: TGCAGCGTTGAGGGGGGGGACAGGGGAGCTTTCTTT; CDR3 protein: CSVEGGDRGAFF
clone size: NA; V gene: TRBV9; J gene: TRBJ1-1; D gene: TRBD1; CDR3 DNA: TGTGCCAGCAGCACACAGGGGGCCACTGAAGCTTTCTTT; CDR3 protein: CASSTQGATEAFF
clone size: NA; V gene: TRBV2; J gene: TRBJ2-1; D gene: NA; CDR3 DNA: TGTGCCAGCAGTGAAGACAATGAGCAGTTCTTC; CDR3 protein: CASSEDNEQFF